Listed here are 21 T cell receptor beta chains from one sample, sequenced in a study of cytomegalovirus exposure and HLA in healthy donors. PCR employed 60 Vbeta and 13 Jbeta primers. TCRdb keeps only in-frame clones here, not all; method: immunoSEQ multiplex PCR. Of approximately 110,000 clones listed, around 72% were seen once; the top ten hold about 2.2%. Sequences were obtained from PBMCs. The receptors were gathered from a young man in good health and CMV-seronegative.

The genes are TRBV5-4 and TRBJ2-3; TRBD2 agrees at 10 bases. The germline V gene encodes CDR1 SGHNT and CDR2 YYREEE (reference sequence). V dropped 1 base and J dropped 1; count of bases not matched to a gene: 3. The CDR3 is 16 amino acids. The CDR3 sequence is CASSLRLAGGTDTQYF. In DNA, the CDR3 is TGTGCCAGCAGCTTGAGGCTAGCGGGAGGCACAGATACGCAGTATTTT.

This chain's CDR3 is CARSDRVDEKLFF. The CDR3, as DNA: TGTGCCAGATCCGACAGGGTAGATGAAAAACTGTTTTTT. The chain has TRBV19 and TRBJ1-4; 7 bases map to TRBD1. There are 13 residues in the CDR3. Germline loops: CDR1 LNHDA, CDR2 SQIVND (reference sequence). Trimming took 9 bases from V and 6 from J; bases not matched to a gene: 7. Filled out from reference TRBV19 and TRBJ1-4, the complete variable domain reads DGGITQSPKYLFRKEGQNVTLSCEQNLNHDAMYWYRQDPGQGLRLIYYSQIVNDFQKGDIAEGYSVSREKKESFPLTVTSAQKNPTAFYLCARSDRVDEKLFFGSGTQLSVL.

CDR3 DNA: TGTGCCAGTAGTATCTCGGGACAGGGGGCCTACGAGCAGTACTTC. Its translation: CASSISGQGAYEQYF. This chain links TRBV19 with TRBJ2-7; TRBD1 matches at 11 bases. The germline V gene has CDR1 LNHDA and CDR2 SQIVND (reference sequence). The CDR3 loop spans 15 amino acids. Germline trimming cut 3 bases from V and 2 bases from J; bases unmatched to any gene: 3.

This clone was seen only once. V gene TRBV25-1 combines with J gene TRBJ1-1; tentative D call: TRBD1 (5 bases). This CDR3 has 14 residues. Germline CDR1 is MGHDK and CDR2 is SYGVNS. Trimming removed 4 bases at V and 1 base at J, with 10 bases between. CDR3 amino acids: CASSANTGNTEAFF. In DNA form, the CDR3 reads TGTGCCAGCAGTGCCAACACAGGGAACACTGAAGCTTTCTTT.

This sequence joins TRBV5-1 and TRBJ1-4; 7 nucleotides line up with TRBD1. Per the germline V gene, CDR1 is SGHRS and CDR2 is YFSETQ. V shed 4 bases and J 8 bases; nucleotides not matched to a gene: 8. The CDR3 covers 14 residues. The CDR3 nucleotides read TGCGCCAGCAGCCGCGGGACAGATCGGGAAAAACTGTTTTTT. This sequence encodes CASSRGTDREKLFF. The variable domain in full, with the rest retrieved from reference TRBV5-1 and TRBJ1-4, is KAGVTQTPRYLIKTRGQQVTLSCSPISGHRSVSWYQQTPGQGLQFLFEYFSETQRNKGNFPGRFSGRQFSNSRSEMNVSTLELGDSALYLCASSRGTDREKLFFGSGTQLSVL.

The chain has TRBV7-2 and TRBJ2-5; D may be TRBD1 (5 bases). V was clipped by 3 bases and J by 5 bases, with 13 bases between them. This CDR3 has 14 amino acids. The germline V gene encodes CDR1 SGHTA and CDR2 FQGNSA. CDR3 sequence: CASSFSQGRETQYF. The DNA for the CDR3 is TGTGCCAGCAGCTTTAGTCAGGGCCGGGAGACCCAGTACTTC. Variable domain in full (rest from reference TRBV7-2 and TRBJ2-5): GAGVSQSPSNKVTEKGKDVELRCDPISGHTALYWYRQSLGQGLEFLIYFQGNSAPDKSGLPSDRFSAERTGGSVSTLTIQRTQQEDSAVYLCASSFSQGRETQYFGPGTRLLVL.

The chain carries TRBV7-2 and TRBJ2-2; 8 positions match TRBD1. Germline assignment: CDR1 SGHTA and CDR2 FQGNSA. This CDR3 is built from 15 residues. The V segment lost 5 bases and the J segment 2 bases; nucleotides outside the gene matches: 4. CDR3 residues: CASSRDRPNTGELFF. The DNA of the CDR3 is TGTGCCAGCAGCCGGGACAGGCCAAACACCGGGGAGCTGTTTTTT.

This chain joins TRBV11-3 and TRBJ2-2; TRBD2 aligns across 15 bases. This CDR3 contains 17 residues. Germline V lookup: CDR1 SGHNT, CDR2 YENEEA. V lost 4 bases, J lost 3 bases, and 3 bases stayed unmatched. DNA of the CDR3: TGTGCCAGCAGCTCGGGACTAGCGGGAGGATACACCGGGGAGCTGTTTTTT. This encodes CASSSGLAGGYTGELFF.

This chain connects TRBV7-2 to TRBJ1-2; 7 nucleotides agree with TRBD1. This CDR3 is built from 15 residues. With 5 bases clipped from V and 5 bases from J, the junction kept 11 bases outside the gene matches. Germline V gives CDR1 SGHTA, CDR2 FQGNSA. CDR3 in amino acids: CASSRPGTDLYGYTF. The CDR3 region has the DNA TGTGCCAGCAGCAGACCCGGGACAGATCTTTATGGCTACACCTTC.

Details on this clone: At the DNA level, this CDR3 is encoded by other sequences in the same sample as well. The CDR3 DNA reads TGTGCCAGCAGCGGGAGGACCCTTAGCGGGAGGGGTCAAGAGACCCAGTACTTC. It codes for CASSGRTLSGRGQETQYF. This chain links TRBV9 with TRBJ2-5, with 11 positions matching TRBD2. Unmatched junction bases numbered 12, after V lost 3 bases and J lost 2 bases. This CDR3 has 18 amino acids. Germline CDR1 and CDR2: SGDLS and YYNGEE.

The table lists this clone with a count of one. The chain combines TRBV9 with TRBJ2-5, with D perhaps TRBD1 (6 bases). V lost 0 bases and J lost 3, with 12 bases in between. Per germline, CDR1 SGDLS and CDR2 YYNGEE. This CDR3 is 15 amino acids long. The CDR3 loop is CASSVVGGWEETQYF. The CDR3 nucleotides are TGTGCCAGCAGCGTAGTAGGGGGTTGGGAAGAGACCCAGTACTTC.

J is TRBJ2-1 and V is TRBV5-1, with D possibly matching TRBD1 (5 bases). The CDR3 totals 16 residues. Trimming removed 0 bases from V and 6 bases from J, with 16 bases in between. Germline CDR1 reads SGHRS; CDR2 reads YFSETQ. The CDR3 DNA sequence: TGCGCCAGCAGCTTGGAGGGGAATCCCCTAGGCAATGAGCAGTTCTTC. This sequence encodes CASSLEGNPLGNEQFF.

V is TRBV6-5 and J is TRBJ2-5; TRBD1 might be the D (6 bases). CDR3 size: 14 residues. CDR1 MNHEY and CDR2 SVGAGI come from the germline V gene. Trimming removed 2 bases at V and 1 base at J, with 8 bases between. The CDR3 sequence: CASSYDRIQETQYF. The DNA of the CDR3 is TGTGCCAGCAGTTACGACAGGATCCAAGAGACCCAGTACTTC.

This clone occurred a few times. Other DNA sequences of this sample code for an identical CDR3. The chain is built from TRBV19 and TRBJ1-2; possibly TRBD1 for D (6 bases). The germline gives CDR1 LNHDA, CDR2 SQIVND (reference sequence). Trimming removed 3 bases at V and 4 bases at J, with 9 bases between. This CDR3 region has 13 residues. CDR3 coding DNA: TGTGCCAGTAGTATTCAACAGGGCTATGGCTACACCTTC. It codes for CASSIQQGYGYTF.

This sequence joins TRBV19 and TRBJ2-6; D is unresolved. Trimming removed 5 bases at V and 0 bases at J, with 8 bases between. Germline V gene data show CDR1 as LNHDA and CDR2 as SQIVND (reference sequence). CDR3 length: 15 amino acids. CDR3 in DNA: TGTGCCAGTAGTTTAACAGTCTCTGGGGCCAACGTCCTGACTTTC. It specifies CASSLTVSGANVLTF.

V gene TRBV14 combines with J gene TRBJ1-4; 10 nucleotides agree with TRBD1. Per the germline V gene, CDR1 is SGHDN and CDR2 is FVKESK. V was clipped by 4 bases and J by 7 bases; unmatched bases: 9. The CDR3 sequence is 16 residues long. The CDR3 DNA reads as TGTGCCAGCAGCCGGGACAGGGGCGCCAGAGGTGAAAAACTGTTTTTT. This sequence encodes CASSRDRGARGEKLFF. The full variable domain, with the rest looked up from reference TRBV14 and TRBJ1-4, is EAGVTQFPSHSVIEKGQTVTLRCDPISGHDNLYWYRRVMGKEIKFLLHFVKESKQDESGMPNNRFLAERTGGTYSTLKVQPAELEDSGVYFCASSRDRGARGEKLFFGSGTQLSVL.

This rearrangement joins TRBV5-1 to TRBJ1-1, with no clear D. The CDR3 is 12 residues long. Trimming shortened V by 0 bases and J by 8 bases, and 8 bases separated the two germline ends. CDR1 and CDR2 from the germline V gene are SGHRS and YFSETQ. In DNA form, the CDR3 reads TGCGCCAGCAGCTTGGAAGGAGCGGAAGCTTTCTTT. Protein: CASSLEGAEAFF.

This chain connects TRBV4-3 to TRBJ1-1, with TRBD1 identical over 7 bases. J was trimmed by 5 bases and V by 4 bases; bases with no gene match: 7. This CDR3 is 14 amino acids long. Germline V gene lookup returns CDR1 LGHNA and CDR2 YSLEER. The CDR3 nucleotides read TGCGCCAGCAGCCCCAGACAGGGAGTGACTGAAGCTTTCTTT. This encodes CASSPRQGVTEAFF.

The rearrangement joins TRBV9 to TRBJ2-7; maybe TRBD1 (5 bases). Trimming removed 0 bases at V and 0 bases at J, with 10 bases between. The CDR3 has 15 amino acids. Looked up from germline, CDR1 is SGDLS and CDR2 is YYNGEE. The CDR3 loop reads CASSVDDSISYEQYF. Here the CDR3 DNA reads TGTGCCAGCAGCGTAGACGACAGTATCTCCTACGAGCAGTACTTC.

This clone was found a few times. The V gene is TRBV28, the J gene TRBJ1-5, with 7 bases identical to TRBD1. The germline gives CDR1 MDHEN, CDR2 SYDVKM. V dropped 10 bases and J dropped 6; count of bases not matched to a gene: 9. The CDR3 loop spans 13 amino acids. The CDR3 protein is CATFRGQGQPQHF. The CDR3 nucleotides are TGTGCCACATTTAGGGGGCAGGGTCAGCCCCAGCATTTT.

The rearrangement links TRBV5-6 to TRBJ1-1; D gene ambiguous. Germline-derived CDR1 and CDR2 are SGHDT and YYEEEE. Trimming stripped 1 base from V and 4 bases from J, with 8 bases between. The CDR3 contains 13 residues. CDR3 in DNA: TGTGCCAGCAGCTTGTTCCGGGGCACTGAAGCTTTCTTT. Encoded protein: CASSLFRGTEAFF. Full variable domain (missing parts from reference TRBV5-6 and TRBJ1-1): DAGVTQSPTHLIKTRGQQVTLRCSPKSGHDTVSWYQQALGQGPQFIFQYYEEEERQRGNFPDRFSGHQFPNYSSELNVNALLLGDSALYLCASSLFRGTEAFFGQGTRLTVV.